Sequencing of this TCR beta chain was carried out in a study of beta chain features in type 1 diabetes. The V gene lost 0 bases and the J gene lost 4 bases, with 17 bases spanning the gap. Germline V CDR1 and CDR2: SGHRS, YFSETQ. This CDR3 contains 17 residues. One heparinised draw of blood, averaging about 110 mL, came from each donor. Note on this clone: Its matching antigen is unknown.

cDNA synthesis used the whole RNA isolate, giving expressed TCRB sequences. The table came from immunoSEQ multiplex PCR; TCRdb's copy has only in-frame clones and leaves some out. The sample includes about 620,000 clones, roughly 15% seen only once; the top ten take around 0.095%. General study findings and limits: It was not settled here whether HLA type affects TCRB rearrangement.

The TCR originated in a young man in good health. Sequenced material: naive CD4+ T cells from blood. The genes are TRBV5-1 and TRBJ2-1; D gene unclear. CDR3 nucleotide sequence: TGCGCCAGCAGCTTGGAAGGGCCTCCGAGTTCATACAATGAGCAGTTCTTC. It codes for CASSLEGPPSSYNEQFF.